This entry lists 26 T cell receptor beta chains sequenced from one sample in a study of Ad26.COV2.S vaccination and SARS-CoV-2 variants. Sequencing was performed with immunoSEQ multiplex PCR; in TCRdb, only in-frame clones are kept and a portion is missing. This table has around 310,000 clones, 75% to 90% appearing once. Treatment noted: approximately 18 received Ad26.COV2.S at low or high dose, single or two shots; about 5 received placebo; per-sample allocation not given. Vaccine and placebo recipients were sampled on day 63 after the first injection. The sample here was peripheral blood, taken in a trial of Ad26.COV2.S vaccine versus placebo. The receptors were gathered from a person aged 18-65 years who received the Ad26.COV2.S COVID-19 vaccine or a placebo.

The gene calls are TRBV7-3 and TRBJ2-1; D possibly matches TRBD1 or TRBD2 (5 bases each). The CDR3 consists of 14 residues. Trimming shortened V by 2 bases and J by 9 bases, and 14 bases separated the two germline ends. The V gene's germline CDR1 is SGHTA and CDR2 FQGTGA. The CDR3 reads CASSLERGSGEQFF. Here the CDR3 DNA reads TGTGCCAGCAGCTTAGAAAGGGGAAGCGGTGAGCAGTTCTTC. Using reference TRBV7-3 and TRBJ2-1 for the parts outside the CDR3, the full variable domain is GAGVSQTPSNKVTEKGKYVELRCDPISGHTALYWYRQSLGQGPEFLIYFQGTGAADDSGLPNDRFFAVRPEGSVSTLKIQRTERGDSAVYLCASSLERGSGEQFFGPGTRLTVL.

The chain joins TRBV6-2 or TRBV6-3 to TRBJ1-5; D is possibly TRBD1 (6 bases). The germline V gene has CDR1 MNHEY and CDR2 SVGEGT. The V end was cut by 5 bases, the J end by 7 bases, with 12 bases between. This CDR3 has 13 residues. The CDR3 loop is CASSLQGSQPQHF. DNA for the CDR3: TGTGCCAGCAGTCTACAGGGTTCCCAGCCCCAGCATTTT.

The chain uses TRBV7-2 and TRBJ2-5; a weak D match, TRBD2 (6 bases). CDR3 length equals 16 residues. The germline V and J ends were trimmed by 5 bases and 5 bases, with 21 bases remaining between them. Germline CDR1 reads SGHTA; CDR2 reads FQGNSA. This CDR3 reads CASSPQTSPGPETQYF. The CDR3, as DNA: TGTGCCAGCAGCCCGCAGACTAGTCCGGGGCCTGAGACCCAGTACTTC.

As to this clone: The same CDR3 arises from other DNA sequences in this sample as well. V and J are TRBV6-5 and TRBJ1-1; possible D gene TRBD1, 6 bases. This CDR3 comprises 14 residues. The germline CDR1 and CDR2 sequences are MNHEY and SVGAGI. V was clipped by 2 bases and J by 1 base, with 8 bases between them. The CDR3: CASSYTGPNTEAFF. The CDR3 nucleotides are TGTGCCAGCAGTTACACAGGGCCGAACACTGAAGCTTTCTTT.

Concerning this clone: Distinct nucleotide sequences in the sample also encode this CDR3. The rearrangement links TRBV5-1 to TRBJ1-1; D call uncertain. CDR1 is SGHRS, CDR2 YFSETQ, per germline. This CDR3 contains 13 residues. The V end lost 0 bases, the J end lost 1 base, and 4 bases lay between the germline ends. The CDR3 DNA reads TGCGCCAGCAGCTTGGCTGGGAACACTGAAGCTTTCTTT. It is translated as CASSLAGNTEAFF.

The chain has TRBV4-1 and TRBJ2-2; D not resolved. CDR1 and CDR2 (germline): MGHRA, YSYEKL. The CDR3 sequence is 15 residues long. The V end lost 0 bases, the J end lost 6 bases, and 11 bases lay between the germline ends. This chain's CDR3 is CASSQDRRFPGELFF. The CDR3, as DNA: TGCGCCAGCAGCCAAGATAGAAGGTTTCCCGGGGAGCTGTTTTTT.

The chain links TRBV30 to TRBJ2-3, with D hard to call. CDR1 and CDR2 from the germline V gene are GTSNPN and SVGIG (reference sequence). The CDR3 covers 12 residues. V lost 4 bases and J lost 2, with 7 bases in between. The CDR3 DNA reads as TGTGCCTGGACAGGTAACACAGATACGCAGTATTTT. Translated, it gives CAWTGNTDTQYF.

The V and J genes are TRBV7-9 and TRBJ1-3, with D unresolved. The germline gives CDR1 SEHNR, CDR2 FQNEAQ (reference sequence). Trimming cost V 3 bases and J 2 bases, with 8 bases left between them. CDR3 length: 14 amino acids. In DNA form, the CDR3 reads TGTGCCAGCAGCTTCCTAGCGGCTGGAAACACCATATATTTT. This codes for CASSFLAAGNTIYF.

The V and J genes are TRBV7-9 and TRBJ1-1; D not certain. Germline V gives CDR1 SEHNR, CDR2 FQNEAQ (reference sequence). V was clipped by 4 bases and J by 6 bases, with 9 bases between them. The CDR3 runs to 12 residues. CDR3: CASSSSDPEAFF. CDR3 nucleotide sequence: TGTGCCAGCAGCTCATCCGACCCTGAAGCTTTCTTT.

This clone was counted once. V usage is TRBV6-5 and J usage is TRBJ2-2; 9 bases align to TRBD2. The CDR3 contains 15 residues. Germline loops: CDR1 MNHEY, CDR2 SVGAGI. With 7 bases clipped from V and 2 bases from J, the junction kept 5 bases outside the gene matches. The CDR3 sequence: CASKTSGKNTGELFF. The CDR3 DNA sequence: TGTGCCAGCAAGACTAGCGGCAAAAACACCGGGGAGCTGTTTTTT.

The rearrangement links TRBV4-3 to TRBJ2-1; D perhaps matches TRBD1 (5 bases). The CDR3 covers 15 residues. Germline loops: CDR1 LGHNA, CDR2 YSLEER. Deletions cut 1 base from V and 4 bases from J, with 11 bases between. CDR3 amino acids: CASSQGGAQYNEQFF. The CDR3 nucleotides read TGCGCCAGCAGCCAAGGTGGGGCTCAATACAATGAGCAGTTCTTC.

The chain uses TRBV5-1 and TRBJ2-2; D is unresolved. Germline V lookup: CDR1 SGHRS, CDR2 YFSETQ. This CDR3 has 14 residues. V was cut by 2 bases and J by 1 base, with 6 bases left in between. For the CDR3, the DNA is TGCGCCAGCAGCTTCCTTGTGAACACCGGGGAGCTGTTTTTT. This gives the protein CASSFLVNTGELFF.

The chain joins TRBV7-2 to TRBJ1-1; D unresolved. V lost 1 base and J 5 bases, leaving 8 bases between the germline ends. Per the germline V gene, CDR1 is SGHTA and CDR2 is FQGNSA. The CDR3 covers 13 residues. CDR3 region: CASSLDLGTEAFF. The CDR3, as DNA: TGTGCCAGCAGCTTAGATCTAGGGACTGAAGCTTTCTTT. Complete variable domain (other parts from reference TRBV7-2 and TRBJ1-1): GAGVSQSPSNKVTEKGKDVELRCDPISGHTALYWYRQSLGQGLEFLIYFQGNSAPDKSGLPSDRFSAERTGGSVSTLTIQRTQQEDSAVYLCASSLDLGTEAFFGQGTRLTVV.

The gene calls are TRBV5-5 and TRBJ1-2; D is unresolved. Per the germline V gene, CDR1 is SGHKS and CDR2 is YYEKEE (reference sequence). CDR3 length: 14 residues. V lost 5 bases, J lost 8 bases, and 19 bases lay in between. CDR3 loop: CASSRLILPGGYTF. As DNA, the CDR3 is TGTGCCAGCAGTAGGTTAATACTCCCGGGAGGCTACACCTTC.

CDR3 sequence reads: CASKSTVGGRTEAFF. The CDR3 coding sequence is TGTGCCAGCAAATCCACGGTGGGGGGCAGGACTGAAGCTTTCTTT. This chain links TRBV6-6 with TRBJ1-1, with D possibly TRBD1 on 6 matching bases. Germline CDR1 and CDR2: MNHNY and SVGAGI (reference sequence). This CDR3 contains 15 residues. The V end lost 7 bases, the J end lost 5 bases, and 20 bases lay between the germline ends.

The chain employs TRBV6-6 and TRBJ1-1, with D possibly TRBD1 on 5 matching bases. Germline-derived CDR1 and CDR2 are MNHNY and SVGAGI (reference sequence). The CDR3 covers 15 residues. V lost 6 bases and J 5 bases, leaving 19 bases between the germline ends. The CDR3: CASSPGIGRGTEAFF. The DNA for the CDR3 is TGTGCCAGCAGCCCGGGAATAGGCCGGGGGACTGAAGCTTTCTTT.

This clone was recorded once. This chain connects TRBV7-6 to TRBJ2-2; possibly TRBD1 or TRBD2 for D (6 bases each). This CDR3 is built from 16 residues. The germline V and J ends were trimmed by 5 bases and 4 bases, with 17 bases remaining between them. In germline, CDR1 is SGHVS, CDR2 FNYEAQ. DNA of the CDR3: TGTGCCAGCAGCCCCAATAGAGGGGGGATCACCGGGGAGCTGTTTTTT. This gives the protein CASSPNRGGITGELFF.

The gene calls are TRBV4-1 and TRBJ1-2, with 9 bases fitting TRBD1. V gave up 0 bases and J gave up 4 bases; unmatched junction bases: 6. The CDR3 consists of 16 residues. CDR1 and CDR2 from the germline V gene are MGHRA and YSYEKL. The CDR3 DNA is TGCGCCAGCAGCCAAGAAGGACAGGGGAGCCGCTATGGCTACACCTTC. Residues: CASSQEGQGSRYGYTF.

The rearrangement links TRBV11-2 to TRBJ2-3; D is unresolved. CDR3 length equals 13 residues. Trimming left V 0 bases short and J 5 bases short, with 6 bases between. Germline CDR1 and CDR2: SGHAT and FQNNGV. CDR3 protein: CASSLDLGDTQYF. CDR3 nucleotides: TGTGCCAGCAGCTTAGATCTGGGAGATACGCAGTATTTT.

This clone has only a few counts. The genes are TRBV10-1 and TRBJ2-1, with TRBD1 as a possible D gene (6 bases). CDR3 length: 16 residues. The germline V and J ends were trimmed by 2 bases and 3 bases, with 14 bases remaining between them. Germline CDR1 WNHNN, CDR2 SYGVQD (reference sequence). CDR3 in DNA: TGCGCCAGCAGTGAGGACCGGGACACCAACTACAATGAGCAGTTCTTC. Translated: CASSEDRDTNYNEQFF.

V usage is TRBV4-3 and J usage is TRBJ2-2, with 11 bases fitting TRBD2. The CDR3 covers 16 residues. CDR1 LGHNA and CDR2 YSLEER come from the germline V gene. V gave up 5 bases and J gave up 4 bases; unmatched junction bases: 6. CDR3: CASSSLAGGSTGELFF. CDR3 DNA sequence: TGCGCCAGCAGCTCTTTAGCGGGGGGGAGCACCGGGGAGCTGTTTTTT.

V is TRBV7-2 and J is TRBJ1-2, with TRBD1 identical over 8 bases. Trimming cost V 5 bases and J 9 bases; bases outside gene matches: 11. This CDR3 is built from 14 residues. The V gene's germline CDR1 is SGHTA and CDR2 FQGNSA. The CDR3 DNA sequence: TGTGCCAGCAGCCCGGAGGGGACAGGCCGGAGCTACACCTTC. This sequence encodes CASSPEGTGRSYTF.

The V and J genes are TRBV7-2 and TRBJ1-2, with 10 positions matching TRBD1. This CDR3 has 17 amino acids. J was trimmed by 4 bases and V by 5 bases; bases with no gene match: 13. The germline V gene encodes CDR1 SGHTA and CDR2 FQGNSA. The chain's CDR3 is CASSMAGTGAPPYGYTF. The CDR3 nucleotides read TGTGCCAGCAGCATGGCCGGGACAGGGGCACCCCCCTATGGCTACACCTTC.

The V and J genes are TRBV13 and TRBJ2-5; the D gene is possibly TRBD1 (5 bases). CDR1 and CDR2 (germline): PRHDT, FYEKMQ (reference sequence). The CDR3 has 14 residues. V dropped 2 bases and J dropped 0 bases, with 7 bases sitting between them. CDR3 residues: CASSLWTNQETQYF. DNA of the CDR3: TGTGCCAGCAGCTTATGGACAAACCAAGAGACCCAGTACTTC.

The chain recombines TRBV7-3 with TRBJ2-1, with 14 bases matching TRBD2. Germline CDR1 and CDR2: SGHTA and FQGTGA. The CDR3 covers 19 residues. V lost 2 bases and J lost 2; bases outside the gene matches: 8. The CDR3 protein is CASSLYSGLAGETYNEQFF. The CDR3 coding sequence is TGTGCCAGCAGCTTATATTCGGGACTAGCGGGAGAAACCTACAATGAGCAGTTCTTC.

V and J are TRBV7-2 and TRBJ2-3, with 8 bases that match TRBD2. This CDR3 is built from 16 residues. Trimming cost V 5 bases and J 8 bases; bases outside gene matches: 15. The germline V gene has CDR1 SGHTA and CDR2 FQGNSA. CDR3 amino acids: CASSVQPGLGMGTQYF. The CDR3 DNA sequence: TGTGCCAGCAGCGTCCAACCGGGACTAGGAATGGGTACGCAGTATTTT.